This T cell receptor beta chain was sequenced in a study of blood T cell repertoires in COVID-19 (dated by TCRdb to 2018 to 2021). With regard to the full study: Samples covering the acute and convalescent phases of COVID-19 were provided by collaborators in the United States, Italy and Spain. The repertoires were released in a freely available public database intended as a resource for research on the immune response to SARS-CoV-2. The prospective study material was composed of cDNA or gDNA derived from T cells, B-cell-depleted T cells, or PBMCs. The dataset comprised deeply sampled blood TCRbeta repertoires from subjects exposed to, actively infected with, or recovered from COVID-19. Nearly every sample came with metadata listing a de-identified subject ID, COVID-19 status, age in years and sex. Where available, HLA class I and class II types were obtained from metadata supplied by the sample provider rather than from assay-based typing. The samples were drawn from two sources: the first 160 participants of the ongoing ImmuneRACE study, and over 950 subjects contributed by 6 global collaborators. Summary of the overall study and its limitations: The amount of clinical and demographic metadata varied by source and participant and was provided uncurated.

As to this clone: The specificity of this receptor is unknown. Base quality data are lacking; no much larger clone is found one base away.

The collaborating institutions used their own protocols to collect whole blood in K2EDTA tubes. Collaborator samples were shipped for TCRbeta analysis as frozen whole blood, isolated PBMCs, or DNA extracted from either sample type. TCRbeta CDR3 regions were amplified from genomic DNA by means of the immunoSEQ Assay, a bias-controlled multiplex PCR. The authors' analysis ran thus. Within the assay, amplification of reference gene primers was used to estimate how many nucleated cells each sample contained. Sequence reads were collapsed and filtered to measure the absolute abundance of every unique TCRbeta CDR3 rearrangement. For each sample, productive Simpson clonality was calculated as the square root of Simpson's diversity index over productive rearrangements. In its TCRdb copy, this immuneACCESS table keeps in-frame sequences only and misses some clones. Where compared with another copy, unresolved V genes explain less than half of these, and the others have no known cause. From that table come the V and J calls and clone size; the DNA was used to work out D and trimming. Recorded for this sample are roughly 53,000 clones; nearly 90% of them occurred a single time. The ten largest clones take up 1.6% of the sample.

As encoded in the germline V gene (reference sequence), CDR1 is SEHNR while CDR2 is FQNEAQ. CDR3 length: 19 amino acids, cysteine to phenylalanine. Here the CDR3 DNA is all that survives: 57 bases in frame from base 1. After removal of 3 bases from V and 2 bases from J, the junction retains 15 bases not matched to a gene. The sequenced sample consisted of peripheral blood. The chain is encoded by TRBV7-9 joined to TRBJ1-4, with 7 bases in between that match TRBD1. The clonotype was recovered from a man aged 55 to 70 with acute or convalescent COVID-19. The sequence in DNA is TGTGCCAGCAGCTTCCCCCTCGGGGACAGCAATCCGACTAATGAAAAACTGTTTTTT. Translated, it reads CASSFPLGDSNPTNEKLFF.